This T cell receptor beta chain originates from a study of CD8 T cells in ankylosing spondylitis. The CDR3 has 18 amino acids. CDR1 and CDR2 (germline): MDHEN, SYDVKM. V shed 1 base and J shed 1 base, with 17 bases lying between them. This clonotype showed up just once. Antigen specificity is unknown. Study-wide results and limits: The study looked at matched synovial fluid samples from ankylosing spondylitis patients. Disease-linked clones were reported to be significantly enriched there.

Libraries for TCR beta were made by quantitative 5'-RACE with molecular barcodes. TCRdb independently ran MiXCR on the 5' RACE reads; one entry per CDR3 protein. Here the sample spans 200,000 to 250,000 distinct CDR3 sequences, around a tenth being singletons. Sequencing input: blood, either unsorted or a sorted T cell fraction (not recorded which). The rearrangement uses TRBV28 and TRBJ2-1; either TRBD1 or TRBD2 may fit D (5 bases each). The TCR sequence derives from a male donor with ankylosing spondylitis or in good health (not recorded which). The CDR3 DNA sequence: TGTGCCAGCAGTTTATCGGTCCGGGGCTGGGAGTCCTACAATGAGCAGTTCTTC. Its protein is CASSLSVRGWESYNEQFF.